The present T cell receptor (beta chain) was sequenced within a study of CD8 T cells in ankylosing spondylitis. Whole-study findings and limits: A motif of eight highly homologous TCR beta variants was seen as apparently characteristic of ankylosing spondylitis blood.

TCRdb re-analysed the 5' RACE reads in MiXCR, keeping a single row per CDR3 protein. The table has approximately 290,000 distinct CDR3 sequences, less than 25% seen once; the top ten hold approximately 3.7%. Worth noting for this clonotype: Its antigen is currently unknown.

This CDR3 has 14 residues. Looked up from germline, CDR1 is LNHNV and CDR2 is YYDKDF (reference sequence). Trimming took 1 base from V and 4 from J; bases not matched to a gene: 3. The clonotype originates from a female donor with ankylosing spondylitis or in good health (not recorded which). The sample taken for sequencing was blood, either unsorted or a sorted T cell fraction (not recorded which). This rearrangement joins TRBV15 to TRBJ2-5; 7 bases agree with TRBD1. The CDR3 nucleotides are TGTGCCACCAGCAGAGGAGGGGGCGCAGAGACCCAGTACTTC. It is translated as CATSRGGGAETQYF.